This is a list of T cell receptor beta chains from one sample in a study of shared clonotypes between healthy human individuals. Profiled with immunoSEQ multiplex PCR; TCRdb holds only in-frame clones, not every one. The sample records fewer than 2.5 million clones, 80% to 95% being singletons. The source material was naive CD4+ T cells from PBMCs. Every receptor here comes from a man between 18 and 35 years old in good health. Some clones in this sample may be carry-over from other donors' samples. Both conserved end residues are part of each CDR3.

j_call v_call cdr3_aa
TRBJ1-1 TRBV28 CASSLLQIMNTEAFF
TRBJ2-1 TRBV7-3 CASSLTTSGSNEQFF
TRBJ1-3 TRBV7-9 CASSFDYRVTGNTIYF
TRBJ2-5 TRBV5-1 CASSFGDTKETQYF
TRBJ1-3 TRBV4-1 CASSLPGGEAGNTIYF
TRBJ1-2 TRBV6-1 CASSVTGQGDYGYTF
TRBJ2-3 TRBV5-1 CASTMDSTDTQYF
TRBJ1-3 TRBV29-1 CSVASRLGNTIYF
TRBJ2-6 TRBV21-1 CASSKVEGPSPGANVLTF
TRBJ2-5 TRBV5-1 CASSLGGQKETQYF
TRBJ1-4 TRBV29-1 CSVCLGGGMEKLFF
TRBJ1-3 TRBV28 CASSLLGGSGNTIYF
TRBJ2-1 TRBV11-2 CASSFSSAGEQFF
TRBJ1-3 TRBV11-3 CASITPPVGNTIYF
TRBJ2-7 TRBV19 CASRVTSGSYEQYF
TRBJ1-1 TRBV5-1 CASSPGQANTEAFF
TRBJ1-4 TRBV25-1 CASSSAGTASFNEKLFF
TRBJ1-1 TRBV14 CASSQEIAGSEAFF
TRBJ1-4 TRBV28 CASSSRWGSATNEKLFF
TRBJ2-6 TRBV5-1 CASSMTGTGANVLTF
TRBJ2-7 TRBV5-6 CASSLGFSYEQYF
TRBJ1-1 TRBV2 CASSDSGGTEAFF
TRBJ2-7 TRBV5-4 CASRPGTSGHYEQYF
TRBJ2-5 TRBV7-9 CASSPGQGYQETQYF
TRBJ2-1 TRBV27 CASREGPYNEQFF
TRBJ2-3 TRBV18 CASSPSMHTQYF